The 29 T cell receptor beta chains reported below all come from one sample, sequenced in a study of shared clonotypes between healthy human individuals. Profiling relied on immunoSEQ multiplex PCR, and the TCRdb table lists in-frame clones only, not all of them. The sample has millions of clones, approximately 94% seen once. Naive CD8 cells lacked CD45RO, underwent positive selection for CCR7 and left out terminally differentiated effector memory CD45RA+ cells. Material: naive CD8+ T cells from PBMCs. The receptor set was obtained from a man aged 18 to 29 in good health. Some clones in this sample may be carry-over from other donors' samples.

This CDR3 reads CSVTTSLSYEQYF. CDR3 sequence (DNA): TGCAGCGTTACAACAAGCCTTTCCTACGAGCAGTACTTC. The V gene is TRBV29-1, the J gene TRBJ2-7; D unclear. Trimming removed 5 bases at V and 1 base at J, with 12 bases between. Germline CDR1 reads SQVTM; CDR2 reads ANQGSEA. CDR3 length: 13 amino acids.

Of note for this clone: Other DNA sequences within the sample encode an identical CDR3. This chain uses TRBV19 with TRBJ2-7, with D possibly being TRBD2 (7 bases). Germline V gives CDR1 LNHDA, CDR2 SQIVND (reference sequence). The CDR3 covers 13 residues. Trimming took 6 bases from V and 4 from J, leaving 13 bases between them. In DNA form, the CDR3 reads TGTGCCAGTAGGAGGGGGGGGTCTTACGAGCAGTACTTC. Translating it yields CASRRGGSYEQYF. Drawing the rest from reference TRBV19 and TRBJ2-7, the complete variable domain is DGGITQSPKYLFRKEGQNVTLSCEQNLNHDAMYWYRQDPGQGLRLIYYSQIVNDFQKGDIAEGYSVSREKKESFPLTVTSAQKNPTAFYLCASRRGGSYEQYFGPGTRLTVT.

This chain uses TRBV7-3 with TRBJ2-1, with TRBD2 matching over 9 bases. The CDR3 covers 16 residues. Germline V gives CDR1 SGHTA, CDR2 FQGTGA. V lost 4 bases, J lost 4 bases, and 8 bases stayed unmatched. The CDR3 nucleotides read TGTGCCAGCAGCTCATTAGCGGGAGTAGAGTACAATGAGCAGTTCTTC. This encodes CASSSLAGVEYNEQFF. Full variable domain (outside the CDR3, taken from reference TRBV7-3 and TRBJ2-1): GAGVSQTPSNKVTEKGKYVELRCDPISGHTALYWYRQSLGQGPEFLIYFQGTGAADDSGLPNDRFFAVRPEGSVSTLKIQRTERGDSAVYLCASSSLAGVEYNEQFFGPGTRLTVL.

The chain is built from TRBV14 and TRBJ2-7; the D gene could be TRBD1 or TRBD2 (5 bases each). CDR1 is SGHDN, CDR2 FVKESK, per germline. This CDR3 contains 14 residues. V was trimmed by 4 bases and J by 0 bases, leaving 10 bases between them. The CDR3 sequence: CASSPGRLSYEQYF. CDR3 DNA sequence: TGTGCCAGCAGCCCGGGACGGCTCTCCTACGAGCAGTACTTC.

CDR3 region: CASSLGGLGRSEQYF. CDR3 nucleotide sequence: TGTGCCAGCAGCTTGGGGGGACTAGGCAGGTCGGAGCAGTACTTC. The rearrangement links TRBV7-9 to TRBJ2-7, with 8 positions matching TRBD2. The germline V gene has CDR1 SEHNR and CDR2 FQNEAQ (reference sequence). The CDR3 loop spans 15 amino acids. V lost 3 bases, J lost 7 bases, and 11 bases stayed unmatched.

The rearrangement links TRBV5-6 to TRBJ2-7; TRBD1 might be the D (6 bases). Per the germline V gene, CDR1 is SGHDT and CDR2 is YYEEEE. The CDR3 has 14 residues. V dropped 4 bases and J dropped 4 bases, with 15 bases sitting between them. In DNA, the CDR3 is TGTGCCAGCAGCGACGGGAATAGGGGGTACGAGCAGTACTTC. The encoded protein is CASSDGNRGYEQYF.

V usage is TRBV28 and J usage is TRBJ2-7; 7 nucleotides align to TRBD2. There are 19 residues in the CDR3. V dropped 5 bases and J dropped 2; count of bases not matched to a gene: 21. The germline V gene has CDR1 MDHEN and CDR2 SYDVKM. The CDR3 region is CASSPWRAAGLAEAYEQYF. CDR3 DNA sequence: TGTGCCAGCAGTCCTTGGCGGGCGGCTGGCCTAGCGGAAGCCTACGAGCAGTACTTC.

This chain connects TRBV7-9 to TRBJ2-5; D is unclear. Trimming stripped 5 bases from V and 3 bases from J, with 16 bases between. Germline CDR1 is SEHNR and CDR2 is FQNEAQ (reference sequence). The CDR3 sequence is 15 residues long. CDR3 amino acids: CASSPKEGAKETQYF. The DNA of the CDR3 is TGTGCCAGCAGCCCCAAGGAAGGAGCCAAAGAGACCCAGTACTTC.

CDR3 amino acids: CASGREYEQYF. The CDR3 DNA is TGTGCCAGCGGGAGGGAGTACGAGCAGTACTTC. The chain carries TRBV9 and TRBJ2-7, with TRBD2 identical over 7 bases. The trim removed 7 bases at V and 4 bases at J, leaving 2 bases unmatched. This CDR3 is built from 11 residues. Germline-derived CDR1 and CDR2 are SGDLS and YYNGEE.

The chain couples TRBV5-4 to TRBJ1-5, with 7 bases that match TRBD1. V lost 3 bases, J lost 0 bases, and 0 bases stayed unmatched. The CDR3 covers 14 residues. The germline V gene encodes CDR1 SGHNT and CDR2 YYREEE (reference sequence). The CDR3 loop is CASSYRGSNQPQHF. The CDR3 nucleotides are TGTGCCAGCAGCTACAGGGGTAGCAATCAGCCCCAGCATTTT.

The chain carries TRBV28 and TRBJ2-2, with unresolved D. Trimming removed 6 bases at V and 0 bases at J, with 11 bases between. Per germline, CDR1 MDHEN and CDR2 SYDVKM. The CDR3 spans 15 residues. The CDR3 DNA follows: TGTGCCAGCAGCCAATCCGGTGCGAACACCGGGGAGCTGTTTTTT. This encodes CASSQSGANTGELFF.

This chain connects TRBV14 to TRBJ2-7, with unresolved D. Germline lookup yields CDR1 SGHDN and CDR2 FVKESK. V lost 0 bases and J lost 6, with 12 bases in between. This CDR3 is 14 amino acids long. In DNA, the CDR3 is TGTGCCAGCAGCCAAGAATCGGACCCCGGCGAGCAGTACTTC. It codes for CASSQESDPGEQYF.

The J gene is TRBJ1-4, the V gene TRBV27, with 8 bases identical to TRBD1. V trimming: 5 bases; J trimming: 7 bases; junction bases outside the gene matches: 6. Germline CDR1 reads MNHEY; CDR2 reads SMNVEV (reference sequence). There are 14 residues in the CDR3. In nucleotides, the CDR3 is TGTGCCAGCAGTCCCAGGGGGCTGCGTGAAAAACTGTTTTTT. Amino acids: CASSPRGLREKLFF.

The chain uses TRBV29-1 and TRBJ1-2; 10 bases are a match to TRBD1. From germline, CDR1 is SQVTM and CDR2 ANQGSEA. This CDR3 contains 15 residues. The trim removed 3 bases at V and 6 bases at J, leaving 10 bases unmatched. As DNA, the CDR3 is TGCAGCGTTGACGGGAGGGGGACAGGGGTTGATGGCTACACCTTC. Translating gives CSVDGRGTGVDGYTF. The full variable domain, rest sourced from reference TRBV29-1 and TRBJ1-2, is SAVISQKPSRDICQRGTSLTIQCQVDSQVTMMFWYRQQPGQSLTLIATANQGSEATYESGFVIDKFPISRPNLTFSTLTVSNMSPEDSSIYLCSVDGRGTGVDGYTFGSGTRLTVV.

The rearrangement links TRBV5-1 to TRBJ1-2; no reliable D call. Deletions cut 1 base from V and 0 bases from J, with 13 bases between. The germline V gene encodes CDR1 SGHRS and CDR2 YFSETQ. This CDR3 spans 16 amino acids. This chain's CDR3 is CASSLSSAEANYGYTF. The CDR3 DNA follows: TGCGCCAGCAGCTTGTCCTCGGCGGAAGCTAACTATGGCTACACCTTC.

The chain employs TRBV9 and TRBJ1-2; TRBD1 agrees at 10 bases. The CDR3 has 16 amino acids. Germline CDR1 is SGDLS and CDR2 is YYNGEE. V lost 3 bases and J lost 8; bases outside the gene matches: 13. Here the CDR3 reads CASSGGSGTGATGYTF. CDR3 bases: TGTGCCAGCAGCGGTGGTTCCGGGACAGGGGCTACGGGCTACACCTTC.

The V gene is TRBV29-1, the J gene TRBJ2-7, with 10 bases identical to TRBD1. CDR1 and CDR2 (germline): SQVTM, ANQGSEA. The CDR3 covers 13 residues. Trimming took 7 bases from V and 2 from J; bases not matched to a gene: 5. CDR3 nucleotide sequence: TGCAGCGCCCGGACAGGGGGAACCTACGAGCAGTACTTC. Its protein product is CSARTGGTYEQYF.

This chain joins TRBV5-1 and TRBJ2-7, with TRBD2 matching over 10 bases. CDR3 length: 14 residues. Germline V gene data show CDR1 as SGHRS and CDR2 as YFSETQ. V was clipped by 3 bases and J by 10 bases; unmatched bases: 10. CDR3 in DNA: TGCGCCAGCAGCTCTAAAGGACTAGCGGCCCCACAGTACTTC. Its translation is CASSSKGLAAPQYF.

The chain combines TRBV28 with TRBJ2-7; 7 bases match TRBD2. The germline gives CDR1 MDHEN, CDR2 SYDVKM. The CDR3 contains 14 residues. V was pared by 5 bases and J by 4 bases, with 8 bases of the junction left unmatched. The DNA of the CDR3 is TGTGCCAGCAGTCGACACCTCGGGAGGTACGAGCAGTACTTC. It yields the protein CASSRHLGRYEQYF.

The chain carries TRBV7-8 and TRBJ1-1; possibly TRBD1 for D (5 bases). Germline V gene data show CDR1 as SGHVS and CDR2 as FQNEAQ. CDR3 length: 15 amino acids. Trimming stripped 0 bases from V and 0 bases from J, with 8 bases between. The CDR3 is CASSLAGLMNTEAFF. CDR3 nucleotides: TGTGCCAGCAGCTTAGCGGGGCTAATGAACACTGAAGCTTTCTTT.

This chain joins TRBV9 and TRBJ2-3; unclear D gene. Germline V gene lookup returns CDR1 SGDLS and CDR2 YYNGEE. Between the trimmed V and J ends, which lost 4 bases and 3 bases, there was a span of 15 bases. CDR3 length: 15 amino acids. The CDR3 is CASSPTQGATDTQYF. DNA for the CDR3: TGTGCCAGCAGCCCGACTCAAGGCGCAACAGATACGCAGTATTTT.

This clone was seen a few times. CDR3 sequence: CASRFPRPETGNTEAFF. DNA of the CDR3: TGTGCCAGCAGATTCCCCCGCCCCGAGACAGGGAACACTGAAGCTTTCTTT. The chain joins TRBV7-9 to TRBJ1-1; perhaps TRBD1 as D (6 bases). The V gene lost 6 bases and the J gene lost 1 base, with 21 bases spanning the gap. CDR1 is SEHNR and CDR2 is FQNEAQ in the germline V gene (reference sequence). This CDR3 spans 17 amino acids. The complete variable domain, with remaining parts taken from reference TRBV7-9 and TRBJ1-1, reads DTGVSQNPRHKITKRGQNVTFRCDPISEHNRLYWYRQTLGQGPEFLTYFQNEAQLEKSRLLSDRFSAERPKGSFSTLEIQRTEQGDSAMYLCASRFPRPETGNTEAFFGQGTRLTVV.

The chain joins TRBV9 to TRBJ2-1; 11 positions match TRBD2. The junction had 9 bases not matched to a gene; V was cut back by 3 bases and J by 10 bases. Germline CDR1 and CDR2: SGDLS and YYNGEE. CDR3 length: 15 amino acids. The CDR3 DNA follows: TGTGCCAGCAGCGATAGACTAGCGGGGCCCCCGGAGCAGTTCTTC. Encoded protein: CASSDRLAGPPEQFF. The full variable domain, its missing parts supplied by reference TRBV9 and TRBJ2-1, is DSGVTQTPKHLITATGQRVTLRCSPRSGDLSVYWYQQSLDQGLQFLIQYYNGEERAKGNILERFSAQQFPDLHSELNLSSLELGDSALYFCASSDRLAGPPEQFFGPGTRLTVL.

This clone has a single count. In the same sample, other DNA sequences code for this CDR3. CDR3 nucleotide sequence: TGTGCCACCAGCAGAGACAGGGGCAATCAGCCCCAGCATTTT. Translation gives CATSRDRGNQPQHF. V usage is TRBV15 and J usage is TRBJ1-5, with D perhaps matching TRBD1 (5 bases). The CDR3 is made up of 14 amino acids. The V gene lost 0 bases and the J gene lost 2 bases, with 5 bases spanning the gap. Germline V lookup: CDR1 LNHNV, CDR2 YYDKDF (reference sequence).

In DNA, the CDR3 is TGTGCCAGCAGCGGTAGCGGGAGGCCGAAGGACGAGCAGTACTTC. Its translation: CASSGSGRPKDEQYF. The chain has TRBV9 and TRBJ2-7; 10 bases agree with TRBD2. CDR1 is SGDLS and CDR2 is YYNGEE in the germline V gene. The CDR3 is 15 residues long. The V and J ends lost 3 bases and 5 bases, in that order; junction bases with no gene match: 8.

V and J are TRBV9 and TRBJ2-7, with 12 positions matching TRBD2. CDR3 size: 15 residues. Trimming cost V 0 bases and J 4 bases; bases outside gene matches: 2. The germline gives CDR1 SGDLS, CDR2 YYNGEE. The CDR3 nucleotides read TGTGCCAGCAGCGTAGCACTAGCGGGAGGTTACGAGCAGTACTTC. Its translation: CASSVALAGGYEQYF.

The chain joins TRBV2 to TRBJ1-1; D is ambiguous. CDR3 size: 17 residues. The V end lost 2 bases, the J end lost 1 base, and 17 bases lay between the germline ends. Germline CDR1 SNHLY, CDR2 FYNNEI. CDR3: CASSESQEGSGNTEAFF. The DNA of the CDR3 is TGTGCCAGCAGTGAATCCCAAGAGGGAAGCGGGAACACTGAAGCTTTCTTT.

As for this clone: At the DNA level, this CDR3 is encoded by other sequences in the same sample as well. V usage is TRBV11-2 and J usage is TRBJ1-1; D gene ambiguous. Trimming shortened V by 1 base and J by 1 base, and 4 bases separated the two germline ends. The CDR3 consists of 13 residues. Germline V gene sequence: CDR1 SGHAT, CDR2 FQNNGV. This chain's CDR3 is CASSLGRNTEAFF. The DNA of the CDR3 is TGTGCCAGCAGCTTAGGTAGGAACACTGAAGCTTTCTTT.

In DNA form, the CDR3 reads TGTGCCAGCTGCCCATGGGCGGGAGGTAACTACGAGCAGTACTTC. Encoded protein: CASCPWAGGNYEQYF. This rearrangement joins TRBV7-6 to TRBJ2-7; TRBD2 matches at 8 bases. The CDR3 spans 15 residues. V dropped 8 bases and J dropped 3; count of bases not matched to a gene: 12. The V gene's germline CDR1 is SGHVS and CDR2 FNYEAQ. Combining the CDR3 with reference TRBV7-6 and TRBJ2-7 gives the whole variable domain GAGVSQSPRYKVTKRGQDVALRCDPISGHVSLYWYRQALGQGPEFLTYFNYEAQQDKSGLPNDRFSAERPEGSISTLTIQRTEQRDSAMYRCASCPWAGGNYEQYFGPGTRLTVT.